Listed here are 2 T cell receptor beta chains from one sample, sequenced in a study of shared clonotypes between healthy human individuals. Assay: immunoSEQ multiplex PCR; the TCRdb copy retains only in-frame clones and omits some. The sample has more than 2 million clones, about 94% seen once. The sequencing sample was made of naive CD4+ T cells sorted from blood. The subset denotes: CD45RA+ positively selected. The receptors were sampled from a man younger than 35 in good health.

This rearrangement joins TRBV27 to TRBJ2-5; D unresolved. The CDR3 runs to 14 residues. V was clipped by 5 bases and J by 7 bases, with 17 bases between them. From germline, CDR1 is MNHEY and CDR2 SMNVEV (reference sequence). The CDR3, as DNA: TGTGCCAGCAGTCGTGCCGGGCTAGTGGGGACCCAGTACTTC. This codes for CASSRAGLVGTQYF.

In DNA form, the CDR3 reads TGTGCCAGCAGCTTAGTGTCGGCAGGGTCTCTTAACTATGGCTACACCTTC. It codes for CASSLVSAGSLNYGYTF. The chain has TRBV11-2 and TRBJ1-2; a weak D match, TRBD1 (5 bases). V was shortened by 1 base and J by 1 base, with 16 bases between the two germline ends. This CDR3 has 17 residues. The germline V gene has CDR1 SGHAT and CDR2 FQNNGV. Using reference TRBV11-2 and TRBJ1-2 for the parts outside the CDR3, the full variable domain is EAGVAQSPRYKIIEKRQSVAFWCNPISGHATLYWYQQILGQGPKLLIQFQNNGVVDDSQLPKDRFSAERLKGVDSTLKIQPAKLEDSAVYLCASSLVSAGSLNYGYTFGSGTRLTVV.